This TCR beta chain was sequenced during a study of cytomegalovirus exposure and HLA in healthy donors. Notes on the study in general: Roughly even sequencing depth across donors was the assumption behind the presence/absence analyses.

The PCR made use of 60 Vbeta and 13 Jbeta primers. TCRdb keeps only in-frame clones here, not all; method: immunoSEQ multiplex PCR. This table has some 140,000 clones, nearly 80% appearing once. CDR1 LGHNA and CDR2 YNFKEQ come from the germline V gene. The length of the CDR3 is 14 residues. V lost 4 bases, J lost 9 bases, and 3 bases stayed unmatched. Donors in the study were healthy people who gave bone marrow. As regards this clone: The antigen remains undetermined.

Sequencing was carried out using PBMCs. This TCR was sampled from a male donor in good health and CMV-seronegative. The chain employs TRBV4-2 and TRBJ2-2; 12 nucleotides align to TRBD2. CDR3 in amino acids: CASSPLAGGRELFF. The CDR3 nucleotides are TGTGCCAGCAGCCCACTAGCGGGGGGCAGGGAGCTGTTTTTT.